These 7 T cell receptor beta chains came from one sample sequenced in a study of graft-versus-host responses after intestinal transplantation. No antigen is known for these receptors. Repertoires were generated with immunoSEQ multiplex PCR, while TCRdb's copy carries only in-frame clones and drops some. The sample has 85,000 to 100,000 clones, 90% to 95% seen once. The material was unstimulated CD4+ T cells sorted from spleen or lymph node cells, obtained before intestinal transplant. The receptors come from a human donor who received an intestinal transplant.

The CDR3 DNA reads as TGTGCCAGCAGCCCTCGGACAGGGGTTGGCGATTCACCCCTCCACTTT. As protein: CASSPRTGVGDSPLHF. This chain joins TRBV9 and TRBJ1-6; TRBD1 aligns across 9 bases. Per the germline V gene, CDR1 is SGDLS and CDR2 is YYNGEE. This CDR3 spans 16 amino acids. V was clipped by 4 bases and J by 8 bases; unmatched bases: 10.

In DNA, the CDR3 is TGCGCCAGCAGCCCGGACTTCAGCACAGATACGCAGTATTTT. Translated: CASSPDFSTDTQYF. The chain has TRBV5-1 and TRBJ2-3, with D maybe TRBD2 (5 bases). The CDR3 loop spans 14 amino acids. CDR1 SGHRS and CDR2 YFSETQ come from the germline V gene. Trimming left V 4 bases short and J 0 bases short, with 9 bases between.

This sequence joins TRBV5-1 and TRBJ2-1; tentatively, D is TRBD1 (8 bases). The CDR3 is 16 amino acids. Trimming removed 4 bases from V and 3 bases from J, with 17 bases in between. The germline V gene encodes CDR1 SGHRS and CDR2 YFSETQ. The CDR3 sequence is CASSTLQGGSYNEQFF. CDR3 DNA sequence: TGCGCCAGCAGCACCCTACAGGGGGGGAGCTACAATGAGCAGTTCTTC.

The CDR3 DNA reads as TGTGCCAGCAGTCCTAAGCGGGGGGCTTTTGAGACCCAGTACTTC. It codes for CASSPKRGAFETQYF. The V gene is TRBV6-5, the J gene TRBJ2-5; 9 nucleotides match TRBD2. V lost 5 bases and J lost 5; bases outside the gene matches: 9. The CDR3 consists of 15 residues. Germline loops: CDR1 MNHEY, CDR2 SVGAGI.

The V call is TRBV19, the J call TRBJ1-5, with no clear D. The CDR3 has 14 amino acids. V was trimmed by 10 bases and J by 5 bases, leaving 18 bases between them. From germline, CDR1 is LNHDA and CDR2 SQIVND (reference sequence). This chain's CDR3 is CATVPRRGYQPQHF. DNA for the CDR3: TGTGCCACAGTCCCTCGTCGGGGTTATCAGCCCCAGCATTTT.

This chain joins TRBV6-1 and TRBJ2-5, with unresolved D. The germline V gene encodes CDR1 MNHNS and CDR2 SASEGT. Trimming removed 10 bases from V and 7 bases from J, with 22 bases in between. The CDR3 runs 14 residues. The CDR3 sequence is CATREVLTVWTQYF. CDR3 sequence (DNA): TGTGCCACCAGAGAAGTCCTGACTGTGTGGACCCAGTACTTC.

V gene TRBV2 combines with J gene TRBJ2-5; maybe TRBD1 (6 bases). Germline CDR1 SNHLY, CDR2 FYNNEI. The CDR3 loop spans 12 amino acids. Trimming removed 6 bases from V and 1 base from J, with 6 bases in between. The CDR3 reads CASRDSQETQYF. In nucleotides, the CDR3 is TGTGCCAGCAGGGACAGCCAAGAGACCCAGTACTTC.